This T cell receptor (beta chain) stems from a study of blood T cell repertoires in COVID-19. Study background: Sites in the United States, Italy and Spain provided acute and convalescent COVID-19 samples. PBMCs, B-cell-depleted T cells, or T cells provided the cDNA or gDNA that made up the material.

Participant-given clinical history determined each cohort assignment. The study counted Cohort 3 donors as recovered given two negative PCRs, clearance, or symptom resolution. Here immunoSEQ multiplex PCR was the method, and the copy in TCRdb shows in-frame clones only, minus some. The data show over 250,000 clones, with roughly 86% seen just once and around 0.9% held by the top ten. Germline V lookup: CDR1 KGHSH, CDR2 LQKENI. J lost 1 base, V lost 3 bases, and 10 bases had no gene match. The CDR3 runs 17 residues. The sequencing input was PBMCs or T cells enriched from blood (not recorded which). This receptor was identified in a woman between 25 and 40 years old who had recovered from COVID-19. The chain recombines TRBV18 with TRBJ1-1, with TRBD1 matching over 8 bases. The CDR3: CASSPSTRTGPNTEAFF. The CDR3 DNA sequence: TGTGCCAGCTCACCTTCAACCCGGACAGGGCCGAACACTGAAGCTTTCTTT.